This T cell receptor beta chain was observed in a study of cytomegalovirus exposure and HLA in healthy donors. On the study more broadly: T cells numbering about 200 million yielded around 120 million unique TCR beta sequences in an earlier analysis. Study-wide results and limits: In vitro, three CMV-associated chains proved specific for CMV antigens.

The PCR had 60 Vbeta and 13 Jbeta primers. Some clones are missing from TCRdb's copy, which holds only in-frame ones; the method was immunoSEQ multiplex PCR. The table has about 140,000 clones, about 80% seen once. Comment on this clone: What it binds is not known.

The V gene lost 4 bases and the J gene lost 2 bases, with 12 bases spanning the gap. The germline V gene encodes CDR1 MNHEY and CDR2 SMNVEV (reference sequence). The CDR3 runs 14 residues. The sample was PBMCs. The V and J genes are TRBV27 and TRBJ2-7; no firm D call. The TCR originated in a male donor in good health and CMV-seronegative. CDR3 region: CASSSGWSPYEQYF. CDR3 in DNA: TGTGCCAGCAGTTCGGGTTGGTCCCCCTACGAGCAGTACTTC.